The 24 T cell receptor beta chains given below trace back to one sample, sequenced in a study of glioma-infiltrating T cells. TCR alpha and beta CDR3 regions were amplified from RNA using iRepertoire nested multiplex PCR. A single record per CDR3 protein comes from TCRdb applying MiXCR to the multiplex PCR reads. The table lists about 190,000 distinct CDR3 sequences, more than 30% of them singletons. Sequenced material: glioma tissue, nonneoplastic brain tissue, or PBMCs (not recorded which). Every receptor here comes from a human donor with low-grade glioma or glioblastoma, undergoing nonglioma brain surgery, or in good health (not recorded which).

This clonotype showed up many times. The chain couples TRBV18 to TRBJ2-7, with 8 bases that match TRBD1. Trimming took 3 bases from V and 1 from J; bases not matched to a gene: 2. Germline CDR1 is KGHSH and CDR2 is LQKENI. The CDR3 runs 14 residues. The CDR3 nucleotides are TGTGCCAGCTCACCTGGACAGGGTTCCTACGAGCAGTACTTC. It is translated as CASSPGQGSYEQYF.

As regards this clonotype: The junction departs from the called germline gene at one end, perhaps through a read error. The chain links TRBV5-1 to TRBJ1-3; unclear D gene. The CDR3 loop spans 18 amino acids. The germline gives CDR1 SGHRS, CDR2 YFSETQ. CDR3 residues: CASNLGAGTGLSGNTIYF. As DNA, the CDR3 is TGCGCCAGCAACTTGGGAGCAGGTACCGGCCTCTCTGGAAACACCATATATTTT.

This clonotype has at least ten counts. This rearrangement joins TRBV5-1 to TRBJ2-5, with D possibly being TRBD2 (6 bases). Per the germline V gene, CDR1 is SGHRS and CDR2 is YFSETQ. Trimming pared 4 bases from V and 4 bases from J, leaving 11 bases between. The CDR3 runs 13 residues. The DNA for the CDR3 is TGCGCCAGCAGCCTATACGGGAGAGAGACCCAGTACTTC. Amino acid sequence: CASSLYGRETQYF.

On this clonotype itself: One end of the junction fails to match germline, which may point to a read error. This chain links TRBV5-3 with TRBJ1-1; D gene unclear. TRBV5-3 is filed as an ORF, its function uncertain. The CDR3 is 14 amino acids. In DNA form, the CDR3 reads TGTGCCAGAAGAGTATACGCCAAGAACCCTGAAGCTTTCTTT. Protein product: CARRVYAKNPEAFF.

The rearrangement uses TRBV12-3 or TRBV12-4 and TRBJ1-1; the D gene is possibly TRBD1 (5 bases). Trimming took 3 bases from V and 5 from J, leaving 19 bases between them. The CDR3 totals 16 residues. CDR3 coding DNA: TGTGCCAGCAGTTTGTACGGGACCCTAGCTAATACTGAAGCTTTCTTT. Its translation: CASSLYGTLANTEAFF.

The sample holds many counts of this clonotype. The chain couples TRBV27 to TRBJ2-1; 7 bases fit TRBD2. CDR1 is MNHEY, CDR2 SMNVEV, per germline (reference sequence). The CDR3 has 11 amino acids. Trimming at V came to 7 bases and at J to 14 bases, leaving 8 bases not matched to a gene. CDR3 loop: CASKARELEFF. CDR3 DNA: TGTGCCAGCAAGGCGCGGGAGCTGGAGTTCTTC.

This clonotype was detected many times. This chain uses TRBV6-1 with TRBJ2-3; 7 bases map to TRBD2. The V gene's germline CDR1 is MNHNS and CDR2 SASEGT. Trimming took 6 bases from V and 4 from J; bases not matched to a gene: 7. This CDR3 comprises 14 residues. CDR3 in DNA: TGTGCCAGCAGGACGAGCGGGAAGCCAGATACGCAGTATTTT. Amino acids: CASRTSGKPDTQYF.

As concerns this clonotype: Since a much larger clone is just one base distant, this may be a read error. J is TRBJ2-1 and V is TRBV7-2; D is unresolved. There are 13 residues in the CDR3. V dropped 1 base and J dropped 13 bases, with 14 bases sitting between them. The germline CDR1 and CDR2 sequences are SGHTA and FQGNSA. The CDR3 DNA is TGTGCCAGCAGCTTAGGGCTGCAAGAGACCCAGTTCTTC. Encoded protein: CASSLGLQETQFF.

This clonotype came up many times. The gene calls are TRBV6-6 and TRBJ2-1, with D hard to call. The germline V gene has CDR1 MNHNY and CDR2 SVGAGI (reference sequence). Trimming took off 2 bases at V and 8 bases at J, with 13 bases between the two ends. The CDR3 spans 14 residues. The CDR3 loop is CASSYGLPAYEQFF. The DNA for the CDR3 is TGTGCCAGCAGTTACGGCCTGCCTGCCTATGAGCAGTTCTTC.

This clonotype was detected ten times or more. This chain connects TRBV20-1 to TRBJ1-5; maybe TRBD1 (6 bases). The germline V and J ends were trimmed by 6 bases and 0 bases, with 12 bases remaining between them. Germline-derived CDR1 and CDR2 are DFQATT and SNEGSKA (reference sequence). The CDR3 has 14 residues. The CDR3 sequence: CSARGGASNQPQHF. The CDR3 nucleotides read TGCAGTGCCCGAGGGGGGGCTAGCAATCAGCCCCAGCATTTT.

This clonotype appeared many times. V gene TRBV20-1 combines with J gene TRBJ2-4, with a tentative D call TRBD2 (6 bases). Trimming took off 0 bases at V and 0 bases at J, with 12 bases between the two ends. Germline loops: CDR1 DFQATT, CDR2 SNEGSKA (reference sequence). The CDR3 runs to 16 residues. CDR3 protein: CSARDLRGLAKNIQYF. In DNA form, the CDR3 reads TGCAGTGCTAGAGATCTAAGGGGACTAGCCAAAAACATTCAGTACTTC.

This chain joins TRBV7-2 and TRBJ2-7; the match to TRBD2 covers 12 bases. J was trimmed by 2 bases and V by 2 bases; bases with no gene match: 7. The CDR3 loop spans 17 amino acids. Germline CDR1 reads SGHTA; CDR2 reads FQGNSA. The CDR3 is CASSLLTSGRRAYEQYF. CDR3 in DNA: TGTGCCAGCAGCTTATTGACTAGCGGGAGAAGGGCCTACGAGCAGTACTTC.

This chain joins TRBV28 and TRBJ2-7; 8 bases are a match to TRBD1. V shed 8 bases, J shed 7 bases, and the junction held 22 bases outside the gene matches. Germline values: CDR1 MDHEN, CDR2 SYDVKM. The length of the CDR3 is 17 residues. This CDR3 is CASLLGGGSPYRGEQYF. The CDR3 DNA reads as TGTGCCAGCCTATTAGGGGGTGGTTCTCCTTACAGGGGGGAGCAGTACTTC.

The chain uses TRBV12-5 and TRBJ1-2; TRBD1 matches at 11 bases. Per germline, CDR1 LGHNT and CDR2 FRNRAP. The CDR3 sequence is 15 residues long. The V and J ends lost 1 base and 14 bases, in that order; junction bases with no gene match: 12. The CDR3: CASGLDSGQGAVGTF. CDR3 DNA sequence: TGTGCTAGTGGTTTGGACTCCGGACAGGGGGCAGTGGGGACCTTC.

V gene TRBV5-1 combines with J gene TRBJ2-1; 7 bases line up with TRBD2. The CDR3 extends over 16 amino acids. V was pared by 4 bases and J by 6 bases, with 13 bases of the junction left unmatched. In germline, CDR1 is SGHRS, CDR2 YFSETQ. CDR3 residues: CASSPRTVGGGNEQFF. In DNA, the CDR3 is TGCGCCAGCAGCCCGAGGACCGTTGGCGGGGGCAATGAGCAGTTCTTC.

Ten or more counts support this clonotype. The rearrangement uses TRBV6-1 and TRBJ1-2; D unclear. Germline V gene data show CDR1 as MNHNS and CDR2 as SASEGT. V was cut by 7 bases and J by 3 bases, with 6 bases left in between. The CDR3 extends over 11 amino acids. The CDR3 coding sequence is TGTGCCAGCACCATGGACTATGGCTACACCTTC. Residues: CASTMDYGYTF.

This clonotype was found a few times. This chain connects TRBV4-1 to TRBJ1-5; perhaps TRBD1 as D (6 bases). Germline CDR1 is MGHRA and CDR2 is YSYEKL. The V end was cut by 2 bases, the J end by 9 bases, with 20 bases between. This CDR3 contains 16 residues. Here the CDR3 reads CASSQRDTFSGWPQHF. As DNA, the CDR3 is TGCGCCAGCAGCCAAAGGGACACCTTTTCGGGTTGGCCCCAGCATTTT.

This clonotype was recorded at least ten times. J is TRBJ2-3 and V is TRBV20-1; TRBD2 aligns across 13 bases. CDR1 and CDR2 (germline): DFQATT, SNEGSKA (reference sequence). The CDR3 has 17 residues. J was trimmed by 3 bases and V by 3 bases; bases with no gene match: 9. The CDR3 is CSASDPWTSGSTDTQYF. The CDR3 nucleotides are TGCAGTGCTAGTGACCCCTGGACTAGCGGGAGTACAGATACGCAGTATTTT.

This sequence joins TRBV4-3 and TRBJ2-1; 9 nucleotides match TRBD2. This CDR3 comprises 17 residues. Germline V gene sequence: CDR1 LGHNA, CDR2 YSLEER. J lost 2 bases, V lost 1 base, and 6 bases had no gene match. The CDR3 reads CASSQGYAGGAYNEQFF. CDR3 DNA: TGCGCCAGCAGCCAAGGTTATGCGGGAGGGGCCTACAATGAGCAGTTCTTC.

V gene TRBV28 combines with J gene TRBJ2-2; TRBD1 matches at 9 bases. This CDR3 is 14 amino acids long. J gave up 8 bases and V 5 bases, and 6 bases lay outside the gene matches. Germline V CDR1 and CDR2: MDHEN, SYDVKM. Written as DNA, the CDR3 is TGTGCCAGCAGTCAAACAGGGGGCGCTGGGGAGCTGTTTTTT. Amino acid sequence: CASSQTGGAGELFF.

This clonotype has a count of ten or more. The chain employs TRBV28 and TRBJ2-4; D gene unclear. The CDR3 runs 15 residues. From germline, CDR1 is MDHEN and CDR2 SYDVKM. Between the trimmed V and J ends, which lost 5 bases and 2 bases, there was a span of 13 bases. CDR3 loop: CASSTFGVSKNIQYF. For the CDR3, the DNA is TGTGCCAGCAGTACCTTTGGTGTATCCAAAAACATTCAGTACTTC.

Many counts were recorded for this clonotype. For the CDR3, the DNA is TGTGCCAGCAGCTCTACCTATGGCTACACCTTC. It is translated as CASSSTYGYTF. The chain joins TRBV25-1 to TRBJ1-2; D ambiguous. The length of the CDR3 is 11 residues. CDR1 is MGHDK and CDR2 is SYGVNS in the germline V gene. Deletions cut 6 bases from V and 4 bases from J, with 6 bases between.

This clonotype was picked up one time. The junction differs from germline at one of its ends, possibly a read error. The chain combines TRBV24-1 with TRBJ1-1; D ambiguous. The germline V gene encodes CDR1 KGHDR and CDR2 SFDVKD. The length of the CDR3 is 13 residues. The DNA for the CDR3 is TGTGCCACCACCTCCGGGTCGAGCACTGAAGATTTCTTT. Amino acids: CATTSGSSTEDFF.

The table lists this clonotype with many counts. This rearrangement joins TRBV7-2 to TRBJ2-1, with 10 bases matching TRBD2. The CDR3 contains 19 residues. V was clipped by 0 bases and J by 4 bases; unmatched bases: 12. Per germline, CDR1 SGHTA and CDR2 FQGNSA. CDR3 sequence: CASSLAGGSGRGKYNEQFF. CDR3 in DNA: TGTGCCAGCAGCTTAGCGGGGGGCAGCGGGAGGGGAAAGTACAATGAGCAGTTCTTC.